Below, one T cell receptor beta chain is given with its context. Its binding antigen is unknown. No much larger clonotype is one base removed from it; base qualities were not supplied. CDR1 and CDR2 (SGHNT, YENEEA) derive from the germline V gene. At the junction V is shortened by 1 base and J by 1 base, with 14 bases in between. Measured from the cysteine to the phenylalanine, the CDR3 is 17 residues long. Only the CDR3 part of the read is kept: 51 bases, read in frame from the first base. Library preparation used the immunoSEQ multiplex PCR assay. The paper's processing steps were these. A statistical classification framework was developed to diagnose cytomegalovirus status using the catalog of TCR beta chain sequences. The source is immuneACCESS, and TCRdb retained only in-frame sequences with V and J called. Part of the clones is not carried over; for the studies checked, unresolved V genes explain less than half of this, and the remainder is unexplained. V and J calls and clone size are those listed in that table; D and trimming were worked out from the DNA. This sample has roughly 230,000 clones in its table, and 90% of those were observed once. The top ten hold 3.1% of the sample.

The sample belongs to a study of cytomegalovirus exposure and HLA in healthy donors (dated by TCRdb to the late 2010s). Regarding the research as a whole: According to a later analysis, one platform produced both the 100 to 150 validation repertoires and the approximately 670 repertoires of the first cohort. In addition to the first cohort of roughly 670 subjects, a separate validation cohort of approximately 130 different subjects was used. To predict cytomegalovirus infection status, the study brought together high-throughput TCR immunosequencing, statistical association of individual TCRs with disease status, and machine learning. The study was designed to test whether signatures of past pathogen exposure could be identified by cataloging public T cell receptors. Results and caveats for the whole study, not just this receptor: Cytomegalovirus status was reported to be diagnosed by the classifier with high specificity and sensitivity in both the original and validation cohorts. Of the cluster scores, roughly 95% were above 0 in a later analysis, which found that TCRs clustered in the first cohort also tended to co-occur in the 110 or so validation repertoires. A total of roughly 160 TCR beta chains were listed by the study as associated with cytomegalovirus. It was suggested by the authors that the approach could potentially be generalized to other disease states and immunological phenotypes. A few of the identified cytomegalovirus-associated TCR beta chains were confirmed in vitro to be specific for cytomegalovirus antigens. Most TCR sequences were seen in very few donors, while some public TCRs were found in many individuals. All 120 repertoires were used to score co-occurrence in the validation cohort in a later analysis, because that analysis had no HLA typing for the cohort.

The donors belonged to the validation cohort of 120 subjects, which was separate from the approximately 660-subject first cohort. Sequenced sample: PBMCs. The TCR originated in a woman in her 30s in good health and CMV-seronegative. The chain links TRBV11-3 with TRBJ2-1, with the D assignment possibly TRBD1 or TRBD2, given 5 matching bases for each. The CDR3 here reads CASSLGGTRGSYNEQFF. The bases read TGTGCCAGCAGCTTAGGGGGAACTAGGGGTTCCTACAATGAGCAGTTCTTC.